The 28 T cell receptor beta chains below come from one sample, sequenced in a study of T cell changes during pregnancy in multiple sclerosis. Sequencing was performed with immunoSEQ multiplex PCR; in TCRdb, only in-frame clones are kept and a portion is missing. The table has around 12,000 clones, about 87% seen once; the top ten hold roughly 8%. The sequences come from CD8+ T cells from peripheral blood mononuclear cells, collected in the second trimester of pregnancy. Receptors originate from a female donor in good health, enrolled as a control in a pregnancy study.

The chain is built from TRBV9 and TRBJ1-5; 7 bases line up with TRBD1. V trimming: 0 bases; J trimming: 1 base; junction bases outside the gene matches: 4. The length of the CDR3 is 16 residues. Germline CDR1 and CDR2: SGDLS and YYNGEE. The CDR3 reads CASSVGGDRSNQPQHF. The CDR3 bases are TGTGCCAGCAGCGTAGGAGGGGACAGAAGCAATCAGCCCCAGCATTTT.

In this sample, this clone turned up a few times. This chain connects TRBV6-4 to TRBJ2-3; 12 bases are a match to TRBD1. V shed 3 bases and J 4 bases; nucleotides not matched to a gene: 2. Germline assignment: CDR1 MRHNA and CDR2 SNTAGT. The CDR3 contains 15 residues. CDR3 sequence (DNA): TGTGCCAGCAGTGAGGGACAGGGGGCATCAGATACGCAGTATTTT. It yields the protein CASSEGQGASDTQYF.

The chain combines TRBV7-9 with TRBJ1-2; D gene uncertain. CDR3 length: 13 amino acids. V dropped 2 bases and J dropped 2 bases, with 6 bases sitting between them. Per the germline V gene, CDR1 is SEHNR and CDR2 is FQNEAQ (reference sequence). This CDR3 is CASSLRENYGYTF. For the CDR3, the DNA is TGTGCCAGCAGCTTACGGGAGAACTATGGCTACACCTTC.

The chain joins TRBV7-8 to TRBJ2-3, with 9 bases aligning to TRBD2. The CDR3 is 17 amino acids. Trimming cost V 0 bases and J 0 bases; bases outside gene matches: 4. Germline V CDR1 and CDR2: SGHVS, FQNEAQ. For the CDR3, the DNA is TGTGCCAGCAGCTTAGCGAGTAGCGGGAGAAGCACAGATACGCAGTATTTT. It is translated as CASSLASSGRSTDTQYF.

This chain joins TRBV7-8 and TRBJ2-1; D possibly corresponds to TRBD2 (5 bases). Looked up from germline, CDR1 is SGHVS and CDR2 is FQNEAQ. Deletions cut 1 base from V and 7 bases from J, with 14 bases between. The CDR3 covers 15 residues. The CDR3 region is CASSLVKNRRNEQFF. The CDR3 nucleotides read TGTGCCAGCAGCTTAGTTAAAAATAGGAGGAATGAGCAGTTCTTC.

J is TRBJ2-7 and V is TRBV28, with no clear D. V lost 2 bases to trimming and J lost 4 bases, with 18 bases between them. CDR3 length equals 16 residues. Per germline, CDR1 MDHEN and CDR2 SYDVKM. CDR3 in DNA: TGTGCCAGCAGTTTAACCCTATCCGAAGTCCGATACGAGCAGTACTTC. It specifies CASSLTLSEVRYEQYF. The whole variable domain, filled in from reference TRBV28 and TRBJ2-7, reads DVKVTQSSRYLVKRTGEKVFLECVQDMDHENMFWYRQDPGLGLRLIYFSYDVKMKEKGDIPEGYSVSREKKERFSLILESASTNQTSMYLCASSLTLSEVRYEQYFGPGTRLTVT.

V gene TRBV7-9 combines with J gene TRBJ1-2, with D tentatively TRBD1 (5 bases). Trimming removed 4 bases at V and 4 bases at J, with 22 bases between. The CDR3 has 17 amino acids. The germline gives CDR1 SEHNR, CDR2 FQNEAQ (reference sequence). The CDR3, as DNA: TGTGCCAGCAGCTCAAGACCGGCCCCAGGGAGGCCCTATGGCTACACCTTC. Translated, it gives CASSSRPAPGRPYGYTF.

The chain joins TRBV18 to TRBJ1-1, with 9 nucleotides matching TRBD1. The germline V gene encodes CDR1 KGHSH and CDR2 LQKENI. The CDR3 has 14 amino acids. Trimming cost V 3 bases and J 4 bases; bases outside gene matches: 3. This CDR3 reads CASSPGQGFTEAFF. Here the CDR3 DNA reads TGTGCCAGCTCACCGGGACAGGGATTCACTGAAGCTTTCTTT.

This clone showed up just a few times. The CDR3 bases are TGTGCCAGCAGTGAAGGGACTAGCGGGGGAAATGAGCAGTTCTTC. Protein product: CASSEGTSGGNEQFF. The chain joins TRBV6-4 to TRBJ2-1, with 14 bases identical to TRBD2. Unmatched junction bases numbered 2, after V lost 3 bases and J lost 7 bases. Germline V gives CDR1 MRHNA, CDR2 SNTAGT. The CDR3 consists of 15 residues.

Here the CDR3 reads CASSYSPRDYGYTF. The DNA for the CDR3 is TGTGCCAGCAGTTATTCCCCTCGTGACTATGGCTACACCTTC. J is TRBJ1-2 and V is TRBV6-6; D remains ambiguous. The germline V gene has CDR1 MNHNY and CDR2 SVGAGI (reference sequence). This CDR3 has 14 residues. Trimming took off 3 bases at V and 3 bases at J, with 11 bases between the two ends.

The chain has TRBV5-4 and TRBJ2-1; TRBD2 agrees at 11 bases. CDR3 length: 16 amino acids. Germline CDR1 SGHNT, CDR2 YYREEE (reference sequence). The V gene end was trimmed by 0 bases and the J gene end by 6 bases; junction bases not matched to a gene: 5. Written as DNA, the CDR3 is TGTGCCAGCAGCTTGGATGGGACTAGCGGTTCCAATGAGCAGTTCTTC. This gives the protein CASSLDGTSGSNEQFF.

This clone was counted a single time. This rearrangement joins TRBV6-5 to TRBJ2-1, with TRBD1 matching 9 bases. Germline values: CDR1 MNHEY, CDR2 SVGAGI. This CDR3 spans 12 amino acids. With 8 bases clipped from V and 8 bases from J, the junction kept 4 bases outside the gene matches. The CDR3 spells CASGTGFDEQFF. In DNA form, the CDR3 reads TGTGCCAGCGGGACAGGGTTCGATGAGCAGTTCTTC.

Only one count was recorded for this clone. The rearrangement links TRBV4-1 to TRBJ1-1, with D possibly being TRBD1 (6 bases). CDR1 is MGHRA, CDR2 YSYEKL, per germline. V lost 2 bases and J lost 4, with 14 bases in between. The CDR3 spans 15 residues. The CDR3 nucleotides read TGCGCCAGCAGCCAACCCGACAGGTTGTCCACTGAAGCTTTCTTT. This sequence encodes CASSQPDRLSTEAFF.

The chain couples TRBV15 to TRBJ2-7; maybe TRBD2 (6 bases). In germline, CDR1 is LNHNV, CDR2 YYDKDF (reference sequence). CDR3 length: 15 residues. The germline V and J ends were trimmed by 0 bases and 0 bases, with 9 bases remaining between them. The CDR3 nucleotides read TGTGCCACCAGCAGAGATGGGGGGATCTCCTACGAGCAGTACTTC. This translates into CATSRDGGISYEQYF.

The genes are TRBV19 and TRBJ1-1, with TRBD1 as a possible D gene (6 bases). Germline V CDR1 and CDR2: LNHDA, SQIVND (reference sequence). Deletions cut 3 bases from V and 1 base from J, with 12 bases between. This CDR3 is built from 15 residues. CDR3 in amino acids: CASSMTGTPNTEAFF. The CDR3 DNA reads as TGTGCCAGTAGTATGACCGGGACACCGAACACTGAAGCTTTCTTT.

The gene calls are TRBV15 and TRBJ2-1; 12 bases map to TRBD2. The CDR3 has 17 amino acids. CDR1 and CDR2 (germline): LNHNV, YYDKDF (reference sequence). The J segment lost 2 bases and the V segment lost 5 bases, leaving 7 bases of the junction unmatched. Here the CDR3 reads CATSAPSGGGPYNEQFF. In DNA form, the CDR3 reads TGTGCCACCAGCGCACCTAGCGGGGGGGGTCCCTACAATGAGCAGTTCTTC.

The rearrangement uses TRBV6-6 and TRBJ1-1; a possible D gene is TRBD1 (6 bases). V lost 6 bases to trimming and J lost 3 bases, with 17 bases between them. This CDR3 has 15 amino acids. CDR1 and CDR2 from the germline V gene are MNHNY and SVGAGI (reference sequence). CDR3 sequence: CASRSVRGQDTEAFF. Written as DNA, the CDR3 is TGTGCCAGCAGGTCCGTCAGGGGCCAGGACACTGAAGCTTTCTTT.

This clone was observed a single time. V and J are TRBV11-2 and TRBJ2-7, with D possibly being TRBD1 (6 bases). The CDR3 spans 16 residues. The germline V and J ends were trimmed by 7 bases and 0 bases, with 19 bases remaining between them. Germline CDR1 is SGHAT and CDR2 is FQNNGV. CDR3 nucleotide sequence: TGTGCCAGCATAACAGGGCCGGGACCAAGCTCCTACGAGCAGTACTTC. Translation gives CASITGPGPSSYEQYF.

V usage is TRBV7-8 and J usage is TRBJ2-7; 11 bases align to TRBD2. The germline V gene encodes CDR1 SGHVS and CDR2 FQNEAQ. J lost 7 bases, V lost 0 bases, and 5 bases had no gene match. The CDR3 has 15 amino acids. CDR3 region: CASSLAASGGREQYF. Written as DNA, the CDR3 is TGTGCCAGCAGCTTAGCAGCTAGCGGGGGGCGGGAGCAGTACTTC. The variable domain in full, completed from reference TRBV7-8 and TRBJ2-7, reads GAGVSQSPRYKVAKRGQDVALRCDPISGHVSLFWYQQALGQGPEFLTYFQNEAQLDKSGLPSDRFFAERPEGSVSTLKIQRTQQEDSAVYLCASSLAASGGREQYFGPGTRLTVT.

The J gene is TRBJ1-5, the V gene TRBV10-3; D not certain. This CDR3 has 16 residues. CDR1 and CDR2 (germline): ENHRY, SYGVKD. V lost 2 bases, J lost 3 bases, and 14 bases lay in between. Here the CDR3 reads CAISEGRVSNNQPQHF. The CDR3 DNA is TGTGCCATCAGTGAGGGCCGGGTCAGCAACAATCAGCCCCAGCATTTT.

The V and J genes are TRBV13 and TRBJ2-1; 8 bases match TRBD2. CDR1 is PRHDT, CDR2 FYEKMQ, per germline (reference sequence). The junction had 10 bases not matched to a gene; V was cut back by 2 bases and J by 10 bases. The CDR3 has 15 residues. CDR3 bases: TGTGCCAGCAGCTTATTCGGGGGGGGCCCACACGAGCAGTTCTTC. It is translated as CASSLFGGGPHEQFF.

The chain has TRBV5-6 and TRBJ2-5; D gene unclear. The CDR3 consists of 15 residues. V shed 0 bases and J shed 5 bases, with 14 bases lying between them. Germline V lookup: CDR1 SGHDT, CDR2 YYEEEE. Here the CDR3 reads CASSLEILGLETQYF. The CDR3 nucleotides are TGTGCCAGCAGCTTGGAAATCCTCGGGTTGGAGACCCAGTACTTC.

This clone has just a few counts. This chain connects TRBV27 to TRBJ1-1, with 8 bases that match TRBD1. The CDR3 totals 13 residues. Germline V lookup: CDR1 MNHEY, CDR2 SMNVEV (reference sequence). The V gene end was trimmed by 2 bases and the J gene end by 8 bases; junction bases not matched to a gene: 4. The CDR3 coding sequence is TGTGCCAGCAGTTTACAGGGGGCAGGGGAAGCTTTCTTT. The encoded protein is CASSLQGAGEAFF.

This chain's CDR3 is CASSYASGVEQYF. CDR3 DNA: TGTGCCAGCAGTTACGCGTCAGGGGTCGAGCAGTACTTC. The chain combines TRBV6-5 with TRBJ2-7, with D possibly being TRBD1 (6 bases). The CDR3 is 13 residues long. Germline V CDR1 and CDR2: MNHEY, SVGAGI. The germline V and J ends were trimmed by 2 bases and 6 bases, with 11 bases remaining between them.

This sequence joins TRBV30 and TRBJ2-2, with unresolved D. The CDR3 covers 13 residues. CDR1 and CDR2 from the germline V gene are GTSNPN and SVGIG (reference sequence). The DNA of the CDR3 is TGTGTACTTGGCGAGGATAGCATCGGGGAGCTGTTTTTT. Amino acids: CVLGEDSIGELFF.

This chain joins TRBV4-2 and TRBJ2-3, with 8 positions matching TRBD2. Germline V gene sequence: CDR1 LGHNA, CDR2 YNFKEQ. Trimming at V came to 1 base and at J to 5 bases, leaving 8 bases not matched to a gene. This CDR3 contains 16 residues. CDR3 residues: CASSQVQLRGEDTQYF. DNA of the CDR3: TGTGCCAGCAGCCAAGTCCAACTGCGGGGGGAAGATACGCAGTATTTT.

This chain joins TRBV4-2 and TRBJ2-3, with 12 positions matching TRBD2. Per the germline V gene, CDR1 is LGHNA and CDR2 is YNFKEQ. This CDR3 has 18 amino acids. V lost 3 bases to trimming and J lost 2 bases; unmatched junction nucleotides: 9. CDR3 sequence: CASSQTSGSMWATDTQYF. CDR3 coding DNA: TGTGCCAGCAGCCAGACTAGCGGGAGTATGTGGGCCACAGATACGCAGTATTTT.

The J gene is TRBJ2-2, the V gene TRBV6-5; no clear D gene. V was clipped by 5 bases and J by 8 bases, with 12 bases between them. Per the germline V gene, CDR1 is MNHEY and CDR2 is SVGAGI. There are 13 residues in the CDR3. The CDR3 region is CASSESERGELFF. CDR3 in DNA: TGTGCCAGCAGTGAAAGCGAGAGGGGGGAGCTGTTTTTT.